Shown below are 11 T cell receptor beta chains from a single sample sequenced in a study of OX40 agonist ivuxolimab in advanced cancers. Sequencing was performed with immunoSEQ multiplex PCR; in TCRdb, only in-frame clones are kept and a portion is missing. The sample holds about 39,000 clones, about 90% seen once. This specimen consisted of CD4+ or CD8+ T cells sorted from blood, obtained in a trial of the OX40 agonist ivuxolimab. These TCRs come from an adult with an advanced solid tumor such as melanoma, head and neck, liver or kidney cancer.

The chain recombines TRBV19 with TRBJ2-1, with TRBD2 matching over 10 bases. The CDR3 runs to 14 residues. CDR1 is LNHDA, CDR2 SQIVND, per germline (reference sequence). Unmatched junction bases numbered 2, after V lost 1 base and J lost 8 bases. The CDR3 region has the DNA TGTGCCAGTAGTATAGCTAGCGGGAGCGATGAGCAGTTCTTC. As protein: CASSIASGSDEQFF.

J is TRBJ2-4 and V is TRBV7-3, with 9 bases that match TRBD1. The germline CDR1 and CDR2 sequences are SGHTA and FQGTGA. The CDR3 loop spans 14 amino acids. V trimming: 2 bases; J trimming: 9 bases; junction bases outside the gene matches: 5. This chain's CDR3 is CASSLGTGSAIQYF. CDR3 DNA sequence: TGTGCCAGCAGCTTAGGGACAGGGAGCGCCATTCAGTACTTC.

This rearrangement joins TRBV11-2 to TRBJ2-3; no reliable D call. The germline V gene has CDR1 SGHAT and CDR2 FQNNGV. The V end lost 3 bases, the J end lost 6 bases, and 10 bases lay between the germline ends. CDR3 length equals 13 residues. The CDR3 loop reads CASSFDPADTQYF. CDR3 DNA: TGTGCCAGCAGCTTTGACCCAGCGGATACGCAGTATTTT.

The J gene is TRBJ2-5, the V gene TRBV7-2; no clear D gene. In germline, CDR1 is SGHTA, CDR2 FQGNSA. V lost 1 base to trimming and J lost 1 base, with 13 bases between them. The CDR3 spans 16 residues. The CDR3 DNA reads TGTGCCAGCAGCTTAGGCTGGGCGGACCCCCAAGAGACCCAGTACTTC. Translating it yields CASSLGWADPQETQYF.

The chain combines TRBV19 with TRBJ2-2; a weak D match, TRBD2 (5 bases). This CDR3 contains 14 residues. V was shortened by 5 bases and J by 5 bases, with 12 bases between the two germline ends. Germline CDR1 is LNHDA and CDR2 is SQIVND (reference sequence). CDR3 region: CASSWGVNTGELFF. In DNA, the CDR3 is TGTGCCAGTAGTTGGGGAGTCAATACCGGGGAGCTGTTTTTT. Together with reference TRBV19 and TRBJ2-2, the CDR3 gives the full variable domain: DGGITQSPKYLFRKEGQNVTLSCEQNLNHDAMYWYRQDPGQGLRLIYYSQIVNDFQKGDIAEGYSVSREKKESFPLTVTSAQKNPTAFYLCASSWGVNTGELFFGEGSRLTVL.

This clone showed up just once. V and J are TRBV19 and TRBJ1-5; D might be TRBD1 (5 bases). This CDR3 spans 16 amino acids. Trimming took off 4 bases at V and 1 base at J, with 14 bases between the two ends. CDR1 is LNHDA and CDR2 is SQIVND in the germline V gene (reference sequence). The CDR3, as DNA: TGTGCCAGTAGTAAACTGGGGACGTTGAGCAATCAGCCCCAGCATTTT. Translation: CASSKLGTLSNQPQHF.

The rearrangement joins TRBV13 to TRBJ2-7, with 12 bases fitting TRBD2. Per germline, CDR1 PRHDT and CDR2 FYEKMQ (reference sequence). V trimming: 6 bases; J trimming: 0 bases; junction bases outside the gene matches: 9. This CDR3 has 17 amino acids. The CDR3 DNA sequence: TGTGCCAGCAGTCGTAGCGGACTAGCGGGGACCTCCTACGAGCAGTACTTC. Protein product: CASSRSGLAGTSYEQYF.

This chain links TRBV5-1 with TRBJ2-7; 9 nucleotides agree with TRBD1. In germline, CDR1 is SGHRS, CDR2 YFSETQ. The trim removed 4 bases at V and 4 bases at J, leaving 12 bases unmatched. CDR3 length: 16 residues. The CDR3 DNA sequence: TGCGCCAGCAGCCGACAGGGGGGAATACCTCATTACGAGCAGTACTTC. Translating gives CASSRQGGIPHYEQYF.

The chain links TRBV7-8 to TRBJ2-1; 7 positions agree with TRBD1. Looked up from germline, CDR1 is SGHVS and CDR2 is FQNEAQ. V shed 2 bases and J 9 bases; nucleotides not matched to a gene: 7. The CDR3 contains 14 residues. The CDR3, as DNA: TGTGCCAGCAGCTTAATCACAGGGGAGACTGAGCAGTTCTTC. It specifies CASSLITGETEQFF. Drawing the rest from reference TRBV7-8 and TRBJ2-1, the complete variable domain is GAGVSQSPRYKVAKRGQDVALRCDPISGHVSLFWYQQALGQGPEFLTYFQNEAQLDKSGLPSDRFFAERPEGSVSTLKIQRTQQEDSAVYLCASSLITGETEQFFGPGTRLTVL.

The V gene is TRBV6-1, the J gene TRBJ2-7; D remains unclear. V lost 4 bases, J lost 2 bases, and 9 bases lay in between. The germline gives CDR1 MNHNS, CDR2 SASEGT. This CDR3 comprises 13 residues. The CDR3 DNA is TGTGCCAGCAGTGGGGAAGAGGCCTACGAGCAGTACTTC. Translating it yields CASSGEEAYEQYF.

V usage is TRBV7-2 and J usage is TRBJ2-3; no clear D gene. Germline CDR1 and CDR2: SGHTA and FQGNSA. The CDR3 covers 13 residues. V was clipped by 4 bases and J by 2 bases, with 7 bases between them. The CDR3 is CASSSDHTDTQYF. Here the CDR3 DNA reads TGTGCCAGCAGCTCCGATCACACAGATACGCAGTATTTT. The variable domain in full, completed from reference TRBV7-2 and TRBJ2-3, reads GAGVSQSPSNKVTEKGKDVELRCDPISGHTALYWYRQSLGQGLEFLIYFQGNSAPDKSGLPSDRFSAERTGGSVSTLTIQRTQQEDSAVYLCASSSDHTDTQYFGPGTRLTVL.